These T cell receptor beta chains were read from a single sample in a study of T cell changes during pregnancy in multiple sclerosis. Some clones are missing from TCRdb's copy, which holds only in-frame ones; the method was immunoSEQ multiplex PCR. Of tens of thousands of clones in the sample, around 94% are singletons; the top ten hold around 0.6%. The sample in question was CD4+ T cells from peripheral blood mononuclear cells, obtained in the second trimester of pregnancy. These receptors all come from a female donor with multiple sclerosis, enrolled in a pregnancy study. The CDR3 runs from the conserved cysteine through the conserved F or W. Each record gives: CDR3 DNA, CDR3 protein, V gene, clone size, J gene, D gene. A D gene is named only where the DNA matches it firmly. Clone size, where shown, is once, few, many, or a class for clones that have expanded.

TGTGCCAGCAGCCCGGGCCTTCGGGGTGAAAAACTGTTTTTT	CASSPGLRGEKLFF	TRBV7-2	NA	TRBJ1-4	NA
TGTGCCAGCTCACCACCGGGACAGGGAATCTATGGCTACACCTTC	CASSPPGQGIYGYTF	TRBV18	NA	TRBJ1-2	TRBD1
TGTGCCAGCCTGGATCTCGGGCGGGGGGTAGAGACCCAGTACTTC	CASLDLGRGVETQYF	TRBV6-1	NA	TRBJ2-5	TRBD2
TGTGCCAGCAGTTCCGGACTAGCGGGGGGGCAAGAGACCCAGTACTTC	CASSSGLAGGQETQYF	TRBV6-5	once	TRBJ2-5	TRBD2
TGTGCCAGCAGTTACGGGGGGACTGGAAACACCATATATTTT	CASSYGGTGNTIYF	TRBV6-6	NA	TRBJ1-3	NA
TGTGCCAGCAGCCGATTGGGACAGGGCCGTCAGCAGACCCAGTACTTC	CASSRLGQGRQQTQYF	TRBV27	NA	TRBJ2-5	TRBD1
TGTGCCAGCAGTTACATGAGGGCGAACACTGAAGCTTTCTTT	CASSYMRANTEAFF	TRBV6-5	NA	TRBJ1-1	NA
TGCGCCAGCAGCCGGATTTCGGGAGTACAGAATCAGCCCCAGCATTTT	CASSRISGVQNQPQHF	TRBV4-1	NA	TRBJ1-5	NA
TGCGCCAGCAGCAGAACCGTCGGAGGGTGGAACACTGAAGCTTTCTTT	CASSRTVGGWNTEAFF	TRBV5-1	NA	TRBJ1-1	NA
TGTGCCAGCAGCGTGATGGACATACTGAACACTGAAGCTTTCTTT	CASSVMDILNTEAFF	TRBV9	NA	TRBJ1-1	NA
TGTGCCAGCAGCTCGACAGGGGACTACGAGCAGTACTTC	CASSSTGDYEQYF	TRBV5-5	NA	TRBJ2-7	TRBD1
TGTGCCAGCAGGGGACAGTTGAACACTGAAGCTTTCTTT	CASRGQLNTEAFF	TRBV27	NA	TRBJ1-1	TRBD1
TGCGCCAGCAGCCAAGATGCCTCAGGGATCTACGGCTACACCTTC	CASSQDASGIYGYTF	TRBV4-3	few	TRBJ1-2	NA
TGTGCCAGCAGCTATGCCCTGCGGGGGGGCTACAATGAGCAGTTCTTC	CASSYALRGGYNEQFF	TRBV7-8	once	TRBJ2-1	TRBD2
TGTGCCAGCAGCTCAGGTTCTAGCGAGACCCAGTACTTC	CASSSGSSETQYF	TRBV7-2	NA	TRBJ2-5	NA
TGTGCCAGCTCACCTCGGTCTGGTGGGACTAGTTGGAGGGGGCAGTTCTTC	CASSPRSGGTSWRGQFF	TRBV18	NA	TRBJ2-1	TRBD2
TGTGCCAGCAGCCCCTGGACCGGGAGCTCTGGAAACACCATATATTTT	CASSPWTGSSGNTIYF	TRBV7-2	NA	TRBJ1-3	NA
TGTGCTAGTGGTTCCGGACAGGGCAACACCGGGGAGCTGTTTTTT	CASGSGQGNTGELFF	TRBV12-5	NA	TRBJ2-2	TRBD1
TGTGCCAGTAGTATGCGAACAGGGACCGGGGCCAACGTCCTGACTTTC	CASSMRTGTGANVLTF	TRBV19	NA	TRBJ2-6	NA
TGCGCCAGCAGCCAACCTTCAGATACGCAGTATTTT	CASSQPSDTQYF	TRBV4-3	once	TRBJ2-3	NA
TGTGCCAGCAGCTTAGGGACTAGTGGGACCCAGTACTTC	CASSLGTSGTQYF	TRBV7-2	NA	TRBJ2-5	TRBD2
TGCGCCAGCAGCTTTCGGACAGGAGCCCTAGGGGGCGAGCAGTACTTC	CASSFRTGALGGEQYF	TRBV5-1	NA	TRBJ2-7	TRBD1
TGTGCCAGCGGGACTACGTCTCACACCGGGGAGCTGTTTTTT	CASGTTSHTGELFF	TRBV6-6	NA	TRBJ2-2	TRBD2
TGTGCCAGCAGTGGAGACAGGGGTGGGGTTAACTATGGCTACACCTTC	CASSGDRGGVNYGYTF	TRBV6-1	NA	TRBJ1-2	TRBD1
TGTGCCAGTAGTACCCAGGGGCAGGGTTTCGTTAATGAGCAGTTCTTC	CASSTQGQGFVNEQFF	TRBV19	NA	TRBJ2-1	NA
TGTGCCAGTAGTCCCGAAACAGGGGGCGTCTCACCCCTCCACTTT	CASSPETGGVSPLHF	TRBV19	NA	TRBJ1-6	TRBD1
TGTGCCAGCAGAACAGAGTACACAGATACGCAGTATTTT	CASRTEYTDTQYF	TRBV11-1	NA	TRBJ2-3	NA
TGTGCTAGCAGCGCGTCTATGGGGGCTGGAGACGGGGAGCTGTTTTTT	CASSASMGAGDGELFF	TRBV7-7	NA	TRBJ2-2	NA
TGTGCCAGCCAGACAGGGGGAAGCAATCAGCCCCAGCATTTT	CASQTGGSNQPQHF	TRBV2	NA	TRBJ1-5	TRBD1
TGTGCCAGCAGCCAAGAGGGGGCCAACACTGAAGCTTTCTTT	CASSQEGANTEAFF	TRBV4-2	few	TRBJ1-1	NA
TGCGCCAGCAGCCAAGCCGGGGGTAATCAGCCCCAGCATTTT	CASSQAGGNQPQHF	TRBV4-1	NA	TRBJ1-5	NA
TGTGCCATCAGTGGGCTAGCGGGGGGTTACAATGAGCAGTTCTTC	CAISGLAGGYNEQFF	TRBV10-3	NA	TRBJ2-1	TRBD2
TGTGCCAGCAGCGCAGCCGGCGGGGGGCGGGGTGAGCAGTTCTTC	CASSAAGGGRGEQFF	TRBV7-2	NA	TRBJ2-1	TRBD2
TGTGCCAGCAGGCGGAGACTAGCGCGGACTTACGAGCAGTACTTC	CASRRRLARTYEQYF	TRBV5-6	once	TRBJ2-7	TRBD2
TGTGCCAGCAGCTCTCCCCCCACATACAATGAGCAGTTCTTC	CASSSPPTYNEQFF	TRBV11-2	NA	TRBJ2-1	NA
TGTGCCATCAGTGACCCTGGGCGGGGGCAATCCTACGAGCAGTACTTC	CAISDPGRGQSYEQYF	TRBV10-3	NA	TRBJ2-7	NA
TGTGCCTCTCACAGGGAAGAGTTGCGAAACACCATATATTTT	CASHREELRNTIYF	TRBV19	once	TRBJ1-3	NA
TGTGCCAGCAGCTTTAGGGGAACTCCACTCTACGAGCAGTACTTC	CASSFRGTPLYEQYF	TRBV11-2	NA	TRBJ2-7	NA
TGCACCCGCCCGGCGGGGGGGCATGGCCAGTTCTTC	CTRPAGGHGQFF	TRBV1	NA	TRBJ2-1	NA
TGTGCCAGCAGCACTCGGGGGGGCGGCTACACCTTC	CASSTRGGGYTF	TRBV6-5	NA	TRBJ1-2	NA
TGTGCCAGCAGCAGGGGGGGTTACACAGATACGCAGTATTTT	CASSRGGYTDTQYF	TRBV7-2	NA	TRBJ2-3	NA